This T cell receptor (beta chain) was obtained from a study of T cell responses to AZD1222 COVID-19 vaccine. About the research overall: Second-dose recipients at about 4 or about 12 weeks were treated as one pooled group.

General observations from the study: Spike-specific TCR breadth and depth both grew after two AZD1222 doses. Variant regions that are unmutated are reportedly the target of nearly half of spike-specific TCRs.

Per the germline V gene, CDR1 is SNHLY and CDR2 is FYNNEI. The CDR3 has 15 amino acids. V was pared by 1 base and J by 5 bases, with 7 bases of the junction left unmatched. Some clones are missing from TCRdb's copy, which holds only in-frame ones; the method was immunoSEQ multiplex PCR. This sample has fewer than 120,000 clones, with about 85% found just once. As concerns this clone: Its antigen is undetermined.

The specimen was peripheral blood, collected on day 0 of AZD1222 vaccination. The clonotype was recovered from an adult in good health. The V gene is TRBV2, the J gene TRBJ2-5; TRBD2 agrees at 7 bases. CDR3 DNA sequence: TGTGCCAGCAGTGAAGGGGGAGGGGTCTGGGAGACCCAGTACTTC. Residues: CASSEGGGVWETQYF.